This entry concerns a single T cell receptor beta chain. The CDR3 is 16 amino acids. V was clipped by 3 bases and J by 3 bases, with 15 bases between them. Looked up from germline, CDR1 is LNHDA and CDR2 is SQIVND (reference sequence). This sample is drawn from a study of OX40 agonist ivuxolimab in advanced cancers. The method was immunoSEQ multiplex PCR; TCRdb's version includes in-frame clones alone and lacks a portion of them. The table lists around 100,000 clones, approximately 91% of them singletons. With autoimmune disease history or systemic immunosuppression, patients were excluded. The receptor was isolated from an adult with an advanced solid tumor such as melanoma, head and neck, liver or kidney cancer. Source: CD4+ or CD8+ T cells sorted from blood, taken in a trial of the OX40 agonist ivuxolimab. V is TRBV19 and J is TRBJ2-1; tentatively, D is TRBD2 (6 bases). The CDR3 protein is CASSIGDLGSYNEQFF. The CDR3 DNA sequence: TGTGCCAGTAGTATCGGGGACTTGGGCAGCTACAATGAGCAGTTCTTC. Filled out from reference TRBV19 and TRBJ2-1, the complete variable domain reads DGGITQSPKYLFRKEGQNVTLSCEQNLNHDAMYWYRQDPGQGLRLIYYSQIVNDFQKGDIAEGYSVSREKKESFPLTVTSAQKNPTAFYLCASSIGDLGSYNEQFFGPGTRLTVL.